Listed here are 27 T cell receptor beta chains from one sample, sequenced in a study of Ad26.COV2.S vaccination and SARS-CoV-2 variants. The repertoire was sequenced with immunoSEQ multiplex PCR; TCRdb's copy has only in-frame clones and lacks some. Of about 680,000 clones listed, roughly 90% were seen once; the top ten hold approximately 1.5%. The treatment is: 15 to 20 received Ad26.COV2.S at low or high dose, single or two shots; roughly 5 received placebo; per-sample allocation not given. Specimens were obtained on day 63 following the first vaccine or placebo injection. This material consisted of peripheral blood, taken in a trial of Ad26.COV2.S vaccine versus placebo. The receptors shown here come from a person aged 18-60 years who received the Ad26.COV2.S COVID-19 vaccine or a placebo.

The chain has TRBV7-2 and TRBJ2-7; 13 bases agree with TRBD2. CDR1 SGHTA and CDR2 FQGNSA come from the germline V gene. Trimming removed 8 bases from V and 6 bases from J; junction bases left unmatched: 7. The CDR3 covers 14 residues. DNA for the CDR3: TGTGCCAGCGCCCCGGGACTAGCGGGGCCCGAGCAGTACTTC. Its translation: CASAPGLAGPEQYF.

The chain links TRBV2 to TRBJ2-5, with no clear D. Trimming pared 8 bases from V and 4 bases from J, leaving 17 bases between. CDR3 length equals 14 residues. The germline V gene encodes CDR1 SNHLY and CDR2 FYNNEI. Written as DNA, the CDR3 is TGTGCCAGCGGGCCCTCTGGGGTTGGAGAGACCCAGTACTTC. Translating it yields CASGPSGVGETQYF.

V is TRBV25-1 and J is TRBJ1-1; no firm D call. Looked up from germline, CDR1 is MGHDK and CDR2 is SYGVNS. CDR3 length: 15 amino acids. The germline V and J ends were trimmed by 6 bases and 0 bases, with 14 bases remaining between them. CDR3 amino acids: CASSEAGSLNTEAFF. For the CDR3, the DNA is TGTGCCAGCAGCGAAGCAGGAAGCCTGAACACTGAAGCTTTCTTT.

The V gene is TRBV7-9, the J gene TRBJ2-7; D gene unclear. This CDR3 has 12 residues. The germline V gene encodes CDR1 SEHNR and CDR2 FQNEAQ (reference sequence). V dropped 1 base and J dropped 8 bases, with 9 bases sitting between them. This chain's CDR3 is CASSLVPGQQYF. As DNA, the CDR3 is TGTGCCAGCAGCTTAGTGCCGGGTCAGCAGTACTTC.

This clone came up once. The chain links TRBV2 to TRBJ2-5, with a tentative D call TRBD2 (6 bases). The V gene lost 6 bases and the J gene lost 1 base, with 12 bases spanning the gap. This CDR3 has 14 amino acids. The germline V gene has CDR1 SNHLY and CDR2 FYNNEI. The CDR3 DNA follows: TGTGCCAGCAGGCGGGGACCATCCCAAGAGACCCAGTACTTC. Translated, it gives CASRRGPSQETQYF.

The chain links TRBV27 to TRBJ2-4; TRBD1 aligns across 8 bases. The CDR3 loop spans 13 amino acids. V dropped 8 bases and J dropped 5; count of bases not matched to a gene: 5. Germline values: CDR1 MNHEY, CDR2 SMNVEV (reference sequence). CDR3 sequence (DNA): TGTGCCAGCCAGGGGGCGCAGGAAAACATTCAGTACTTC. This translates into CASQGAQENIQYF.

This chain connects TRBV7-6 to TRBJ2-7, with 7 nucleotides matching TRBD1. The J segment lost 7 bases and the V segment lost 4 bases, leaving 13 bases of the junction unmatched. CDR1 is SGHVS, CDR2 FNYEAQ, per germline. This CDR3 contains 15 residues. The CDR3 sequence: CASSSSPVGGREQYF. The CDR3 nucleotides read TGTGCCAGCAGCTCGAGCCCCGTAGGGGGCCGGGAGCAGTACTTC.

This clone occurred once. V gene TRBV5-5 combines with J gene TRBJ1-2, with D possibly being TRBD1 (6 bases). Trimming took off 4 bases at V and 5 bases at J, with 15 bases between the two ends. The CDR3 sequence is 14 residues long. The germline CDR1 and CDR2 sequences are SGHKS and YYEKEE (reference sequence). CDR3 amino acids: CASSPGEGVYGYTF. The CDR3 nucleotides are TGTGCCAGCAGCCCCGGGGAGGGGGTTTATGGCTACACCTTC.

This clone was detected only once. The chain combines TRBV5-1 with TRBJ2-1, with D uncertain. This CDR3 region has 12 residues. Trimming removed 3 bases from V and 8 bases from J, with 9 bases in between. Per the germline V gene, CDR1 is SGHRS and CDR2 is YFSETQ. The CDR3 loop reads CASSSLKYEQFF. CDR3 sequence (DNA): TGCGCCAGCAGCTCCCTTAAGTATGAGCAGTTCTTC.

V usage is TRBV7-9 and J usage is TRBJ2-7; unclear D gene. Germline V gene sequence: CDR1 SEHNR, CDR2 FQNEAQ (reference sequence). The V gene lost 1 base and the J gene lost 3 bases, with 10 bases spanning the gap. CDR3 length equals 14 residues. The CDR3 spells CASSLGSPNYEQYF. DNA for the CDR3: TGTGCCAGCAGCTTAGGGTCGCCGAACTACGAGCAGTACTTC. Supplemented by reference TRBV7-9 and TRBJ2-7, the full variable domain reads DTGVSQNPRHKITKRGQNVTFRCDPISEHNRLYWYRQTLGQGPEFLTYFQNEAQLEKSRLLSDRFSAERPKGSFSTLEIQRTEQGDSAMYLCASSLGSPNYEQYFGPGTRLTVT.

With respect to this clone: The identical CDR3 is also encoded by other nucleotide sequences in the sample. The chain recombines TRBV7-3 with TRBJ2-1; TRBD2 agrees at 8 bases. V trimming: 4 bases; J trimming: 1 base; junction bases outside the gene matches: 3. The V gene's germline CDR1 is SGHTA and CDR2 FQGTGA. The CDR3 totals 15 residues. The DNA for the CDR3 is TGTGCCAGCAGCTCGGGGGGGACTTCCTACAATGAGCAGTTCTTC. Translated, it gives CASSSGGTSYNEQFF. Complete variable domain (other parts from reference TRBV7-3 and TRBJ2-1): GAGVSQTPSNKVTEKGKYVELRCDPISGHTALYWYRQSLGQGPEFLIYFQGTGAADDSGLPNDRFFAVRPEGSVSTLKIQRTERGDSAVYLCASSSGGTSYNEQFFGPGTRLTVL.

The chain recombines TRBV2 with TRBJ2-2, with D perhaps TRBD1 (5 bases). Per germline, CDR1 SNHLY and CDR2 FYNNEI. CDR3 length: 15 residues. Trimming took 4 bases from V and 4 from J, leaving 13 bases between them. CDR3 DNA sequence: TGTGCCAGCAGTGTCGTCCGGACACTCACCGGGGAGCTGTTTTTT. It specifies CASSVVRTLTGELFF.

The sample holds one count of this clone. The chain has TRBV11-2 and TRBJ2-1; 12 positions agree with TRBD2. The CDR3 has 15 residues. Germline CDR1 and CDR2: SGHAT and FQNNGV. V shed 6 bases and J 8 bases; nucleotides not matched to a gene: 8. As DNA, the CDR3 is TGTGCCAGCAGTTACCTAGCGGGGGGGCCCGATGAGCAGTTCTTC. The encoded protein is CASSYLAGGPDEQFF. The entire variable domain, with the rest obtained from reference TRBV11-2 and TRBJ2-1, is as follows: EAGVAQSPRYKIIEKRQSVAFWCNPISGHATLYWYQQILGQGPKLLIQFQNNGVVDDSQLPKDRFSAERLKGVDSTLKIQPAKLEDSAVYLCASSYLAGGPDEQFFGPGTRLTVL.

V is TRBV7-2 and J is TRBJ1-4, with 12 bases matching TRBD1. CDR1 SGHTA and CDR2 FQGNSA come from the germline V gene. The CDR3 is made up of 16 amino acids. V dropped 1 base and J dropped 8; count of bases not matched to a gene: 5. CDR3: CASSLGPGTGGEKLFF. The CDR3 DNA reads as TGTGCCAGCAGCTTAGGACCAGGGACAGGGGGCGAAAAACTGTTTTTT.

The DNA of the CDR3 is TGTGCCAGTAGTATAGGCGCCAGCCGGGGGAACACTGAAGCTTTCTTT. Protein product: CASSIGASRGNTEAFF. This chain uses TRBV19 with TRBJ1-1; D gene uncertain. Germline V gene data show CDR1 as LNHDA and CDR2 as SQIVND (reference sequence). There are 16 residues in the CDR3. The germline V and J ends were trimmed by 1 base and 1 base, with 13 bases remaining between them. The full variable domain, with the rest looked up from reference TRBV19 and TRBJ1-1, is DGGITQSPKYLFRKEGQNVTLSCEQNLNHDAMYWYRQDPGQGLRLIYYSQIVNDFQKGDIAEGYSVSREKKESFPLTVTSAQKNPTAFYLCASSIGASRGNTEAFFGQGTRLTVV.

The chain is built from TRBV18 and TRBJ1-2, with no clear D. This CDR3 has 14 amino acids. Germline CDR1 is KGHSH and CDR2 is LQKENI. Trimming removed 3 bases from V and 4 bases from J, with 12 bases in between. The CDR3 sequence: CASSPPPGTYGYTF. CDR3 DNA: TGTGCCAGCTCACCCCCGCCGGGCACCTATGGCTACACCTTC.

The chain couples TRBV6-6 to TRBJ1-1; tentatively, D is TRBD1 (6 bases). The V end lost 10 bases, the J end lost 3 bases, and 12 bases lay between the germline ends. The CDR3 consists of 12 residues. Germline CDR1 reads MNHNY; CDR2 reads SVGAGI (reference sequence). The CDR3: CAITGMDTEAFF. The DNA for the CDR3 is TGTGCCATTACAGGGATGGACACTGAAGCTTTCTTT.

V gene TRBV4-1 combines with J gene TRBJ1-5; no definite D call. CDR3 size: 15 residues. Trimming removed 4 bases at V and 0 bases at J, with 10 bases between. Per the germline V gene, CDR1 is MGHRA and CDR2 is YSYEKL. CDR3 sequence reads: CASSPPGVSNQPQHF. The CDR3 DNA follows: TGCGCCAGCAGCCCCCCTGGGGTTAGCAATCAGCCCCAGCATTTT.

The V call is TRBV7-8, the J call TRBJ2-1; a possible D gene is TRBD1 (6 bases). CDR3 length equals 12 residues. Germline V gene data show CDR1 as SGHVS and CDR2 as FQNEAQ. With 8 bases removed from V and 5 bases from J, the gap between germline ends came to 10 bases. The DNA for the CDR3 is TGTGCCAGCGTCCAGGGGAACAATGAGCAGTTCTTC. Translated, it gives CASVQGNNEQFF. The full variable domain, with the rest looked up from reference TRBV7-8 and TRBJ2-1, is GAGVSQSPRYKVAKRGQDVALRCDPISGHVSLFWYQQALGQGPEFLTYFQNEAQLDKSGLPSDRFFAERPEGSVSTLKIQRTQQEDSAVYLCASVQGNNEQFFGPGTRLTVL.

This chain uses TRBV29-1 with TRBJ2-2, with a weak D call TRBD1 (6 bases). Trimming removed 7 bases from V and 0 bases from J, with 9 bases in between. The CDR3 runs 13 residues. CDR1 is SQVTM and CDR2 is ANQGSEA in the germline V gene. The CDR3 DNA reads TGCAGCGCGGACAGCGCGAACACCGGGGAGCTGTTTTTT. It codes for CSADSANTGELFF.

The rearrangement uses TRBV6-5 and TRBJ2-1; 7 bases map to TRBD2. Germline assignment: CDR1 MNHEY and CDR2 SVGAGI. V trimming: 5 bases; J trimming: 9 bases; junction bases outside the gene matches: 7. The CDR3 has 13 amino acids. CDR3 bases: TGTGCCAGCAGTCGGACTAGTAGTGGTGAGCAGTTCTTC. As protein: CASSRTSSGEQFF.

For the CDR3, the DNA is TGTGCCAGCAGCGTAAGCCTGGTCAGTGGCTACACCTTC. It yields the protein CASSVSLVSGYTF. The chain has TRBV9 and TRBJ1-2; D gene unclear. The CDR3 length is 13 residues. V was trimmed by 1 base and J by 7 bases, leaving 11 bases between them. In germline, CDR1 is SGDLS, CDR2 YYNGEE.

V is TRBV27 and J is TRBJ2-7; no clear D gene. The V gene's germline CDR1 is MNHEY and CDR2 SMNVEV (reference sequence). The V and J ends lost 7 bases and 6 bases respectively, with 10 bases between them. The CDR3 covers 11 residues. The CDR3 reads CASTLRGEQYF. CDR3 in DNA: TGTGCCAGCACCCTAAGAGGCGAGCAGTACTTC.

This chain links TRBV7-3 with TRBJ1-1, with D perhaps matching TRBD1 (5 bases). Germline V gene data show CDR1 as SGHTA and CDR2 as FQGTGA. The CDR3 contains 13 residues. The ends were cut back, 5 bases at V and 5 bases at J, with 12 bases in the middle. The CDR3 DNA sequence: TGTGCCAGCAGCCCGGGAGGGGAGACTGAAGCTTTCTTT. Translated, it gives CASSPGGETEAFF.

Of note for this clone: Within the sample, other DNA sequences also encode this same CDR3. The V gene is TRBV7-2, the J gene TRBJ2-3, with no clear D. The ends were cut back, 5 bases at V and 3 bases at J, with 6 bases in the middle. The CDR3 runs 12 residues. Per the germline V gene, CDR1 is SGHTA and CDR2 is FQGNSA. DNA for the CDR3: TGTGCCAGCAGCCCTAGGACAGATACGCAGTATTTT. It codes for CASSPRTDTQYF.

The chain is built from TRBV25-1 and TRBJ2-3; TRBD2 matches 12 bases. Germline V gene lookup returns CDR1 MGHDK and CDR2 SYGVNS. V shed 2 bases and J 6 bases; nucleotides not matched to a gene: 6. This CDR3 is 16 amino acids long. The CDR3 protein is CASSELTSGGSDTQYF. The CDR3 bases are TGTGCCAGCAGTGAACTGACTAGCGGGGGCTCTGATACGCAGTATTTT. The full variable domain, its missing parts supplied by reference TRBV25-1 and TRBJ2-3, is EADIYQTPRYLVIGTGKKITLECSQTMGHDKMYWYQQDPGMELHLIHYSYGVNSTEKGDLSSESTVSRIRTEHFPLTLESARPSHTSQYLCASSELTSGGSDTQYFGPGTRLTVL.

This clone was seen more than once but under ten times. The chain is built from TRBV18 and TRBJ2-1; 9 bases align to TRBD2. V lost 3 bases, J lost 7 bases, and 4 bases stayed unmatched. The germline gives CDR1 KGHSH, CDR2 LQKENI. The CDR3 runs to 14 residues. As DNA, the CDR3 is TGTGCCAGCTCACCCGGGACTAGCCATAATGAGCAGTTCTTC. Translating gives CASSPGTSHNEQFF. The full variable domain, with the rest looked up from reference TRBV18 and TRBJ2-1, is NAGVMQNPRHLVRRRGQEARLRCSPMKGHSHVYWYRQLPEEGLKFMVYLQKENIIDESGMPKERFSAEFPKEGPSILRIQQVVRGDSAAYFCASSPGTSHNEQFFGPGTRLTVL.